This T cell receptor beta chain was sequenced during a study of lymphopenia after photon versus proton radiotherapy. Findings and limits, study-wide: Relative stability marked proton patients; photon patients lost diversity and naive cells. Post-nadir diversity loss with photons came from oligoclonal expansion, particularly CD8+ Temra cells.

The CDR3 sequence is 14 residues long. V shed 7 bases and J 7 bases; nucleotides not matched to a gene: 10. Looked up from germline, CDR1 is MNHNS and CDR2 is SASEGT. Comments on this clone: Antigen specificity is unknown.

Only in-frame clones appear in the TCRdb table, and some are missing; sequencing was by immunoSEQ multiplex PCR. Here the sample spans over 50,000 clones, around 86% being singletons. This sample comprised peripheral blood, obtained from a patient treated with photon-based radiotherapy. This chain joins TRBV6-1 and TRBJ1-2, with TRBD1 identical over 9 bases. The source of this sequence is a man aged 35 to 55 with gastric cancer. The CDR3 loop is CASTPSDRGGGYTF. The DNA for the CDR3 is TGTGCCAGCACCCCCTCGGACAGGGGAGGTGGCTACACCTTC.